This TCR beta chain was identified during a study of blood T cell repertoires in COVID-19. Germline assignment: CDR1 KGHSH and CDR2 LQKENI. The CDR3 is 13 amino acids. Trimming left V 4 bases short and J 4 bases short, with 11 bases between. Allocation to cohorts depended on clinical history reported by the participants. In the original processing: Nucleated cell counts were estimated from reference gene primer amplification. Only in-frame clones appear in the TCRdb table, and some are missing; sequencing was by immunoSEQ multiplex PCR. V, J and clone size were drawn from that table, and D and trimming were deduced from the DNA. Among 200,000 to 250,000 clones listed, 80% to 90% were seen once.

The sequenced sample consisted of PBMCs or T cells enriched from blood (not recorded which). The V gene is TRBV18, the J gene TRBJ2-7; weak D call: TRBD2 (5 bases). This clonotype originated in a man under 40 who had recovered from COVID-19. CDR3 nucleotide sequence: TGTGCCAGCTCACACGGGGTGGGTTACGAGCAGTACTTC. Encoded protein: CASSHGVGYEQYF.